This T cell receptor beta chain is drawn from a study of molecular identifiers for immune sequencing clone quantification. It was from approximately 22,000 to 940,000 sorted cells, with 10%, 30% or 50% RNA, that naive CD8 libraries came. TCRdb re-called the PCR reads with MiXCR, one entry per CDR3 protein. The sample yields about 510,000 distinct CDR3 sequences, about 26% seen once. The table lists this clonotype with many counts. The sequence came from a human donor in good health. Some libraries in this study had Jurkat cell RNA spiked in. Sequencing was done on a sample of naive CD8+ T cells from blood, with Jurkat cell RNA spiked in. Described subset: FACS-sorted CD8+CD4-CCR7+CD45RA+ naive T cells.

DNA of the CDR3: TGCAGTGCTAGCCGGGGCAGCACAGATACGCAGTATTTT. Protein product: CSASRGSTDTQYF. The chain couples TRBV20-1 to TRBJ2-3; D possibly uses TRBD1 or TRBD2 (5 bases each). V was shortened by 3 bases and J by 0 bases, with 7 bases between the two germline ends. From germline, CDR1 is DFQATT and CDR2 SNEGSKA (reference sequence). This CDR3 region has 13 residues.